These 12 T cell receptor beta chains came from one sample sequenced in a study of T cells in Graves' hyperthyroidism and ophthalmopathy. RNA transcripts yielded amplified TCR beta CDR3 regions. Carried out on the TCR CDR3, a first-round RT-PCR used the HTBI primer set. TCRdb itself ran the multiplex PCR reads through MiXCR, one entry per CDR3 protein. The table has 660,000 or so distinct CDR3 sequences, just under 45% seen once. The material sequenced was peripheral blood or thyroid tissue (not recorded which). These receptors all stem from an adult man with Graves' disease, either hyperthyroidism or ophthalmopathy (not recorded which).

The chain's CDR3 is CASSSGTLNNEQFF. Written as DNA, the CDR3 is TGTGCCAGCAGCTCCGGGACGTTAAACAATGAGCAGTTCTTC. V gene TRBV9 combines with J gene TRBJ2-1; tentatively, D is TRBD1 or TRBD2 (5 bases each). CDR1 and CDR2 from the germline V gene are SGDLS and YYNGEE. This CDR3 spans 14 amino acids. Between the trimmed V and J ends, which lost 4 bases and 5 bases, there was a span of 13 bases.

Worth noting for this clonotype: Being one base from a much bigger clone, this may be a read error. The V call is TRBV7-9, the J call TRBJ1-6; 7 nucleotides line up with TRBD1. This CDR3 comprises 13 residues. Germline CDR1 is SEHNR and CDR2 is FQNEAQ (reference sequence). V shed 5 bases and J 11 bases; nucleotides not matched to a gene: 6. CDR3 nucleotides: TGTGCCAGCAGCGTCAGGGGGAATCCACCCCTCCACTTT. Translated, it gives CASSVRGNPPLHF.

The J gene is TRBJ1-1, the V gene TRBV10-3, with D perhaps matching TRBD1 (6 bases). CDR1 and CDR2 (germline): ENHRY, SYGVKD. Trimming stripped 7 bases from V and 3 bases from J, with 24 bases between. The CDR3 covers 17 residues. CDR3 bases: TGTGCCATCAAGCCCTCAGGGGAGAGGGATTGGTACACTGAAGCTTTCTTT. Translating it yields CAIKPSGERDWYTEAFF.

This clonotype is a singleton in its sample. The rearrangement joins TRBV5-1 to TRBJ1-1; no firm D call. Germline V gene sequence: CDR1 SGHRS, CDR2 YFSETQ. Trimming left V 5 bases short and J 3 bases short, with 11 bases between. CDR3 size: 13 residues. Here the CDR3 reads CASRARKDTEAFF. CDR3 in DNA: TGCGCCAGCAGGGCGCGTAAGGACACTGAAGCTTTCTTT. The full variable domain, rest sourced from reference TRBV5-1 and TRBJ1-1, is KAGVTQTPRYLIKTRGQQVTLSCSPISGHRSVSWYQQTPGQGLQFLFEYFSETQRNKGNFPGRFSGRQFSNSRSEMNVSTLELGDSALYLCASRARKDTEAFFGQGTRLTVV.

About this clonotype: Germline and junction disagree at one end, which may indicate a read error. The chain joins TRBV15 to TRBJ2-5; unclear D gene. This CDR3 region has 15 residues. Germline assignment: CDR1 LNHNV and CDR2 YYDKDF (reference sequence). CDR3 in DNA: TGTGCCAGCAGCTTAAGTAGACGGGCCCAAGAGACCCGGTACTTC. Translation gives CASSLSRRAQETRYF. The full variable domain, its missing parts supplied by reference TRBV15 and TRBJ2-5, is DAMVIQNPRYQVTQFGKPVTLSCSQTLNHNVMYWYQQKSSQAPKLLFHYYDKDFNNEADTPDNFQSRRPNTSFCFLDIRSPGLGDTAMYLCASSLSRRAQETRYFGPGTRLLVL.

This chain connects TRBV29-1 to TRBJ1-2; possibly TRBD1 for D (6 bases). V lost 0 bases, J lost 7 bases, and 15 bases lay in between. The CDR3 contains 14 residues. Germline V CDR1 and CDR2: SQVTM, ANQGSEA. The CDR3 sequence is CSVEDRGARTGYTF. CDR3 nucleotide sequence: TGCAGCGTTGAAGATCGGGGGGCGCGGACTGGCTACACCTTC.

The gene calls are TRBV7-2 and TRBJ1-5; D gene uncertain. Germline V gene sequence: CDR1 SGHTA, CDR2 FQGNSA. The CDR3 totals 16 residues. The germline V and J ends were trimmed by 6 bases and 0 bases, with 15 bases remaining between them. The DNA of the CDR3 is TGTGCCAGCAGTTACTCAACAGTCTATAGCAATCAGCCCCAGCATTTT. It encodes CASSYSTVYSNQPQHF.

This clonotype was seen repeatedly, ten times or more. The J gene is TRBJ2-7, the V gene TRBV29-1; TRBD2 might be the D (6 bases). Germline V gene data show CDR1 as SQVTM and CDR2 as ANQGSEA. Trimming removed 6 bases from V and 0 bases from J, with 9 bases in between. The CDR3 consists of 12 residues. The CDR3 DNA is TGCAGCGTACGGACTAACTCCTACGAGCAGTACTTC. This gives the protein CSVRTNSYEQYF.

This clonotype came up a few times. The chain carries TRBV6-1 and TRBJ1-5, with no clear D. The CDR3 length is 15 residues. CDR1 is MNHNS and CDR2 is SASEGT in the germline V gene. The V end lost 0 bases, the J end lost 7 bases, and 13 bases lay between the germline ends. In nucleotides, the CDR3 is TGTGCCAGCAGTGAAGCGTCGGAGGGTGGACAGCCCCAGCATTTT. This sequence encodes CASSEASEGGQPQHF.

This clonotype was picked up a small number of times. CDR3 residues: CASTTSYGNQPQHF. The CDR3, as DNA: TGTGCCAGCACCACATCTTACGGCAATCAGCCCCAGCATTTT. The rearrangement uses TRBV12-3 or TRBV12-4 and TRBJ1-5; D remains ambiguous. The CDR3 has 14 amino acids. Trimming shortened V by 7 bases and J by 2 bases, and 12 bases separated the two germline ends.

This clonotype was seen repeatedly, ten times or more. V and J are TRBV24-1 and TRBJ2-6; D gene ambiguous. Trimming took 4 bases from V and 0 from J, leaving 9 bases between them. CDR1 KGHDR and CDR2 SFDVKD come from the germline V gene. The CDR3 covers 16 residues. CDR3 amino acids: CATSDMGSSGANVLTF. The CDR3 DNA sequence: TGTGCCACCAGTGACATGGGATCCTCTGGGGCCAACGTCCTGACTTTC.

V gene TRBV2 combines with J gene TRBJ1-3, with unresolved D. Looked up from germline, CDR1 is SNHLY and CDR2 is FYNNEI. The CDR3 spans 14 residues. Trimming shortened V by 4 bases and J by 1 base, and 8 bases separated the two germline ends. In DNA, the CDR3 is TGTGCCAGCAGTGCTAGGTTGTCTGGAAACACCATATATTTT. Encoded protein: CASSARLSGNTIYF.